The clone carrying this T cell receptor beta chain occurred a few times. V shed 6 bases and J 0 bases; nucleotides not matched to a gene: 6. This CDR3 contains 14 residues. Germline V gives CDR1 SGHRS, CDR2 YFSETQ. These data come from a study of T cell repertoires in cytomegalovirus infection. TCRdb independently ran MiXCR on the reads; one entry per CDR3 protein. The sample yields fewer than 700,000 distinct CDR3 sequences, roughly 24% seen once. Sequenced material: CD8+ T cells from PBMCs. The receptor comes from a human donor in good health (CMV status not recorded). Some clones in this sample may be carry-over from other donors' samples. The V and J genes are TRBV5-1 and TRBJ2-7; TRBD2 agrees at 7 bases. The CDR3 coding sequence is TGCGCCAGCACGCGGGGGTTCAACTCCTACGAGCAGTACTTC. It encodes CASTRGFNSYEQYF.